A single sample is the source of the 20 T cell receptor beta chains below, sequenced in a study of blood T cell repertoires in COVID-19. Clones were read by immunoSEQ multiplex PCR, and TCRdb kept only the in-frame ones, dropping some. Of around 200,000 clones in the sample, about 77% are singletons; the top ten hold around 2.8%. Sequencing was performed on peripheral blood. Source of these receptors: a woman over 75 with active or convalescent COVID-19.

The rearrangement links TRBV5-6 to TRBJ1-5; TRBD1 matches 7 bases. V trimming: 4 bases; J trimming: 0 bases; junction bases outside the gene matches: 4. Germline V lookup: CDR1 SGHDT, CDR2 YYEEEE. The CDR3 extends over 15 amino acids. The CDR3 loop reads CASSPGQVSNQPQHF. The CDR3 coding sequence is TGTGCCAGCAGCCCAGGACAGGTTAGCAATCAGCCCCAGCATTTT.

This clone showed up just a few times. At the DNA level, this CDR3 is encoded by other sequences in the same sample as well. The gene calls are TRBV5-4 and TRBJ1-1; weak D call: TRBD1 (6 bases). This CDR3 is 14 amino acids long. V dropped 1 base and J dropped 0 bases, with 7 bases sitting between them. Germline V lookup: CDR1 SGHNT, CDR2 YYREEE (reference sequence). The CDR3 sequence is CASSLQGMNTEAFF. Written as DNA, the CDR3 is TGTGCCAGCAGCTTGCAGGGGATGAACACTGAAGCTTTCTTT.

This clone was seen more than once but under ten times. CDR3 loop: CASSKTSGVLHETQYF. The CDR3 bases are TGTGCCAGCAGTAAAACTAGCGGGGTATTACATGAGACCCAGTACTTC. V and J are TRBV27 and TRBJ2-5; TRBD2 matches at 10 bases. CDR3 length equals 16 residues. V shed 5 bases and J 5 bases; nucleotides not matched to a gene: 11. CDR1 is MNHEY and CDR2 is SMNVEV in the germline V gene (reference sequence).

The genes are TRBV6-6 and TRBJ1-2, with TRBD1 matching 7 bases. The CDR3 has 13 amino acids. From germline, CDR1 is MNHNY and CDR2 SVGAGI (reference sequence). With V trimmed by 6 bases and J by 2 bases, 3 bases remained unmatched. CDR3 region: CASRAGGNYGYTF. In DNA form, the CDR3 reads TGTGCCAGCAGAGCAGGGGGAAACTATGGCTACACCTTC.

The CDR3 nucleotides read TGCAGCGCGAGTACCGGGACTACCAAAGAAAAACTGTTTTTT. Amino acid sequence: CSASTGTTKEKLFF. V usage is TRBV29-1 and J usage is TRBJ1-4; TRBD1 might be the D (5 bases). In germline, CDR1 is SQVTM, CDR2 ANQGSEA. With 7 bases removed from V and 8 bases from J, the gap between germline ends came to 20 bases. This CDR3 has 14 amino acids.

The chain is built from TRBV29-1 and TRBJ1-3; D may be TRBD1 (5 bases). The CDR3 has 16 amino acids. Trimming removed 5 bases from V and 2 bases from J, with 19 bases in between. Germline V lookup: CDR1 SQVTM, CDR2 ANQGSEA. Here the CDR3 DNA reads TGCAGCGTTTGGGTCGTGGGGCACCCGGCTGGAAACACCATATATTTT. It yields the protein CSVWVVGHPAGNTIYF.

This clone occurred once. The chain couples TRBV5-1 to TRBJ1-2; 7 nucleotides align to TRBD1. V shed 0 bases, J shed 3 bases, and the junction held 5 bases outside the gene matches. From germline, CDR1 is SGHRS and CDR2 YFSETQ. The length of the CDR3 is 15 residues. CDR3 nucleotide sequence: TGCGCCAGCAGCTTGGATGGCAGGGGGTACTATGGCTACACCTTC. This encodes CASSLDGRGYYGYTF.

The J gene is TRBJ1-3, the V gene TRBV18; D is unclear. V lost 6 bases and J lost 3, with 12 bases in between. Germline CDR1 and CDR2: KGHSH and LQKENI. CDR3 length equals 14 residues. CDR3 protein: CASSRWERGNTIYF. CDR3 DNA sequence: TGTGCCAGCTCCCGATGGGAGCGTGGAAACACCATATATTTT.

V and J are TRBV5-1 and TRBJ2-5; D is unresolved. This CDR3 region has 15 residues. With 0 bases removed from V and 2 bases from J, the gap between germline ends came to 11 bases. From germline, CDR1 is SGHRS and CDR2 YFSETQ. This CDR3 is CASSLGITGQETQYF. The DNA for the CDR3 is TGCGCCAGCAGCTTGGGAATCACTGGTCAAGAGACCCAGTACTTC.

This clone has a handful of counts. The rearrangement uses TRBV10-3 and TRBJ1-4, with D tentatively TRBD1 (5 bases). This CDR3 comprises 12 residues. V was trimmed by 6 bases and J by 4 bases, leaving 6 bases between them. Germline values: CDR1 ENHRY, CDR2 SYGVKD. The DNA for the CDR3 is TGTGCCATCAGGCAGGGTAATGAAAAACTGTTTTTT. As protein: CAIRQGNEKLFF.

This sequence joins TRBV28 and TRBJ1-2; D may be TRBD1 (6 bases). Trimming took off 5 bases at V and 0 bases at J, with 13 bases between the two ends. Germline V gene sequence: CDR1 MDHEN, CDR2 SYDVKM. The CDR3 spans 15 residues. CDR3 nucleotide sequence: TGTGCCAGCAGTCCATGGACAGCTACTAACTATGGCTACACCTTC. This codes for CASSPWTATNYGYTF.

This chain links TRBV28 with TRBJ1-2, with 9 bases fitting TRBD1. Germline assignment: CDR1 MDHEN and CDR2 SYDVKM. The CDR3 sequence is 14 residues long. The V gene end was trimmed by 6 bases and the J gene end by 5 bases; junction bases not matched to a gene: 7. This CDR3 is CASSQGTGIYGYTF. The CDR3 coding sequence is TGTGCCAGCAGCCAAGGGACAGGGATTTATGGCTACACCTTC.

This clone was counted a few times. The V call is TRBV28, the J call TRBJ1-2; weak D call: TRBD1 (6 bases). This CDR3 spans 14 amino acids. Germline loops: CDR1 MDHEN, CDR2 SYDVKM. Trimming removed 6 bases from V and 3 bases from J, with 14 bases in between. In nucleotides, the CDR3 is TGTGCCAGCAGCCTGACAGGTAGAGACTATGGCTACACCTTC. The encoded protein is CASSLTGRDYGYTF.

This rearrangement joins TRBV3-1 (or the pseudogene TRBV3-2) to TRBJ1-1, with D maybe TRBD1 (5 bases). The V and J ends lost 4 bases and 2 bases respectively, with 14 bases between them. Germline V CDR1 and CDR2: LGHDT, YNNKEL (reference sequence). This CDR3 region has 15 residues. The CDR3 bases are TGTGCCAGCAGCCCCCCGACGACAGTTAACACTGAAGCTTTCTTT. It yields the protein CASSPPTTVNTEAFF.

V is TRBV9 and J is TRBJ2-5; 7 positions agree with TRBD2. Germline assignment: CDR1 SGDLS and CDR2 YYNGEE. The CDR3 has 15 residues. Trimming at V came to 6 bases and at J to 4 bases, leaving 12 bases not matched to a gene. The CDR3 loop reads CASTRSGVSGETQYF. The CDR3 nucleotides are TGTGCCAGCACCCGAAGCGGGGTCAGCGGAGAGACCCAGTACTTC.

The chain recombines TRBV11-1 with TRBJ1-1; 8 nucleotides line up with TRBD1. V lost 1 base to trimming and J lost 5 bases; unmatched junction nucleotides: 6. The CDR3 consists of 15 residues. Looked up from germline, CDR1 is SGHAT and CDR2 is FQDESV (reference sequence). The CDR3 loop is CASSLEQGARTEAFF. CDR3 bases: TGTGCCAGCAGCTTAGAGCAGGGGGCGCGGACTGAAGCTTTCTTT.

This chain links TRBV15 with TRBJ2-7; D is perhaps TRBD1 (5 bases). With 4 bases removed from V and 1 base from J, the gap between germline ends came to 17 bases. Germline lookup yields CDR1 LNHNV and CDR2 YYDKDF (reference sequence). The CDR3 contains 16 residues. As DNA, the CDR3 is TGTGCCACCAGCAATAATGCGGTAAGGGGATCCTACGAGCAGTACTTC. This translates into CATSNNAVRGSYEQYF.

The gene calls are TRBV19 and TRBJ2-1, with a weak D call TRBD1 (6 bases). The CDR3 runs 17 residues. Germline V CDR1 and CDR2: LNHDA, SQIVND (reference sequence). V lost 2 bases and J 4 bases, leaving 18 bases between the germline ends. The chain's CDR3 is CASSIKTGTMTYNEQFF. The DNA of the CDR3 is TGTGCCAGTAGTATAAAGACAGGCACCATGACTTACAATGAGCAGTTCTTC.

J is TRBJ1-1 and V is TRBV5-5; D ambiguous. The CDR3 consists of 13 residues. The V end lost 2 bases, the J end lost 1 base, and 6 bases lay between the germline ends. Looked up from germline, CDR1 is SGHKS and CDR2 is YYEKEE (reference sequence). The CDR3 here is CASSLGANTEAFF. The CDR3 nucleotides are TGTGCCAGCAGCTTAGGAGCGAACACTGAAGCTTTCTTT.

The V and J genes are TRBV4-2 and TRBJ2-7; 13 bases fit TRBD2. Germline loops: CDR1 LGHNA, CDR2 YNFKEQ. The CDR3 totals 15 residues. V dropped 4 bases and J dropped 5; count of bases not matched to a gene: 5. The CDR3 DNA sequence: TGTGCCAGCAGCCCGACTAGCGGGGGGCCCCACGAGCAGTACTTC. Translation: CASSPTSGGPHEQYF.